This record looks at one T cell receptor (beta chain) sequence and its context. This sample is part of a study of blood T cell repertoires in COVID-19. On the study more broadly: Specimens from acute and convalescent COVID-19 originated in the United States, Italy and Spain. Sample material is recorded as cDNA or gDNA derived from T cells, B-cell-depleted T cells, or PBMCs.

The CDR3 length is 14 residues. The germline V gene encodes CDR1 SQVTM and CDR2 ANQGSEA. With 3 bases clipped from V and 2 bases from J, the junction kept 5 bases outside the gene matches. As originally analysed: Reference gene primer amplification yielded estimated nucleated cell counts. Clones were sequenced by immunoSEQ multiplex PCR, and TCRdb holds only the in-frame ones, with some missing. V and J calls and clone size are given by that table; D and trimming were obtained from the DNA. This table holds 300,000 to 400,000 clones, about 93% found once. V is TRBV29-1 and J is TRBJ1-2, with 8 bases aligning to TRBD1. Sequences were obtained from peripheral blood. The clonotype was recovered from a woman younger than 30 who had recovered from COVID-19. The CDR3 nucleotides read TGCAGCGTTGAGTTGCAGGGGGCCAACTATGGCTACACCTTC. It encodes CSVELQGANYGYTF.